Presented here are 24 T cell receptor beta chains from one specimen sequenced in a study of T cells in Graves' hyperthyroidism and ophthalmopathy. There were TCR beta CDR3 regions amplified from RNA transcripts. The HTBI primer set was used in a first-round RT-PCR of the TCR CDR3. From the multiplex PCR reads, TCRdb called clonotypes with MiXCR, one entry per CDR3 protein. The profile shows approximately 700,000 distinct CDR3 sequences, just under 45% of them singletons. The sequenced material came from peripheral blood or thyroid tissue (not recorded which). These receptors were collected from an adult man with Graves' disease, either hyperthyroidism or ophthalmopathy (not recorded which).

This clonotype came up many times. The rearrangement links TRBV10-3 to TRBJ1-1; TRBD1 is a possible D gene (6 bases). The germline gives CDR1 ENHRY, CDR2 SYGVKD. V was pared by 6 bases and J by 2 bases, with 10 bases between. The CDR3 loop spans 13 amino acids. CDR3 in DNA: TGTGCCATCAGACGGGACACCAACACTGAAGCTTTCTTT. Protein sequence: CAIRRDTNTEAFF.

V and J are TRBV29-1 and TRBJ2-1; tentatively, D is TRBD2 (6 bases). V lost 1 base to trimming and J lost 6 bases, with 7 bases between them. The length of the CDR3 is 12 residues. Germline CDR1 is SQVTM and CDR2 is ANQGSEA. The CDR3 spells CSVEVGGNEQFF. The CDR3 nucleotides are TGCAGCGTTGAAGTGGGGGGCAATGAGCAGTTCTTC.

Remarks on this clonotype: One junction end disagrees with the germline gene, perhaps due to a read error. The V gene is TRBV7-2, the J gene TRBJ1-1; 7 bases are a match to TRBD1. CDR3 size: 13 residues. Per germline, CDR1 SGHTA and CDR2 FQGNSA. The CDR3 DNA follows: TGTGCCAGCAGCTTAGCGAAGGGGGCTGATTTCAGGTTT. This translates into CASSLAKGADFRF.

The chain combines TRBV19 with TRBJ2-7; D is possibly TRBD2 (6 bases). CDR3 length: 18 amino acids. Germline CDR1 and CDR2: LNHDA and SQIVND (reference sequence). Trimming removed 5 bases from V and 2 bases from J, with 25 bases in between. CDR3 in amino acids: CASSPRAAGRFVTYEQYF. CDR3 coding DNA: TGTGCCAGTAGTCCAAGAGCCGCGGGACGGTTTGTAACCTACGAGCAGTACTTC. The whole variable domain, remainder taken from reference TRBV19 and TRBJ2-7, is DGGITQSPKYLFRKEGQNVTLSCEQNLNHDAMYWYRQDPGQGLRLIYYSQIVNDFQKGDIAEGYSVSREKKESFPLTVTSAQKNPTAFYLCASSPRAAGRFVTYEQYFGPGTRLTVT.

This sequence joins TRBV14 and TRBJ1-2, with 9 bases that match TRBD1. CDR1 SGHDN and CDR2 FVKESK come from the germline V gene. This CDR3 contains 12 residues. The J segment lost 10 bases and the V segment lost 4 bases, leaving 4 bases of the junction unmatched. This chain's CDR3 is CASSPDRGYYTF. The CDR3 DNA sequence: TGTGCCAGCAGCCCGGACAGGGGATACTACACCTTC.

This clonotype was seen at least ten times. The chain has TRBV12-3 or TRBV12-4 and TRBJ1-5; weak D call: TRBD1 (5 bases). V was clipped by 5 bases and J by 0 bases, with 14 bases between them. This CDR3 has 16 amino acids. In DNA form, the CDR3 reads TGTGCCAGCAGTCCACGGCAGGGTGCTAGCAATCAGCCCCAGCATTTT. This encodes CASSPRQGASNQPQHF.

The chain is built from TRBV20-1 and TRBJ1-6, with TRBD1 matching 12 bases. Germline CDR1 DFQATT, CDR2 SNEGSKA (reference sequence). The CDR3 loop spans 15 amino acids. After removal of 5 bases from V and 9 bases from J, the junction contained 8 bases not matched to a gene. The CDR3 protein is CSAVAGQGAGSPLHF. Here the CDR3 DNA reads TGCAGTGCTGTAGCGGGACAGGGGGCGGGTTCACCCCTCCACTTT.

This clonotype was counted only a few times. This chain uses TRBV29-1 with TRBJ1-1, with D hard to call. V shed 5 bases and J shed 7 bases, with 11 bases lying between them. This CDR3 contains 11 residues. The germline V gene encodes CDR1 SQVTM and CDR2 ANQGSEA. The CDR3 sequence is CSVINWGEAFF. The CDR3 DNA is TGCAGCGTTATCAATTGGGGTGAAGCTTTCTTT.

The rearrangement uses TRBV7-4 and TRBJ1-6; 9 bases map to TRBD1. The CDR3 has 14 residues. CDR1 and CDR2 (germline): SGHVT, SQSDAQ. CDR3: CATQGQGYNSPLHF. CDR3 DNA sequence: TGTGCTACCCAGGGACAGGGATATAATTCACCCCTCCACTTT.

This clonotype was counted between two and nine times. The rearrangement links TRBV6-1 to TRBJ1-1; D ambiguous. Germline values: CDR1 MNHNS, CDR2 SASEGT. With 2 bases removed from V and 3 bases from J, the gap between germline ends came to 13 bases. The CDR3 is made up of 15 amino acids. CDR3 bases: TGTGCCAGCAGTGAATGGGGATCTGAGCACACTGAAGCTTTCTTT. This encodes CASSEWGSEHTEAFF.

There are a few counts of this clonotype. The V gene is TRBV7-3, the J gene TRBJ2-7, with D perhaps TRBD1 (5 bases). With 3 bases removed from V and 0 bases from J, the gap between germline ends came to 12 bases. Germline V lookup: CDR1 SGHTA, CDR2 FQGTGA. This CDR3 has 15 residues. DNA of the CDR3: TGTGCCAGCAGCTTCAGTGGACAAGACTCCTACGAGCAGTACTTC. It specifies CASSFSGQDSYEQYF.

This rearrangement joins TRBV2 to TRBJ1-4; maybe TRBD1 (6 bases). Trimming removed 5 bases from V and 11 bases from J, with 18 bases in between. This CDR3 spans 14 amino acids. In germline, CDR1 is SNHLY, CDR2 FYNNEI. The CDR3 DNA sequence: TGTGCCAGCAGTCGGGAACAGGGTGACTTGAAACTGTTTTTT. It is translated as CASSREQGDLKLFF.

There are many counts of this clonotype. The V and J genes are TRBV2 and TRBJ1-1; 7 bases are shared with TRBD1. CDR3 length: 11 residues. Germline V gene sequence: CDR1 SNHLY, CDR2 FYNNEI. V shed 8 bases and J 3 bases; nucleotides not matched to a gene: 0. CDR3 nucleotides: TGTGCCAGCGACAGGGACACTGAAGCTTTCTTT. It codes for CASDRDTEAFF.

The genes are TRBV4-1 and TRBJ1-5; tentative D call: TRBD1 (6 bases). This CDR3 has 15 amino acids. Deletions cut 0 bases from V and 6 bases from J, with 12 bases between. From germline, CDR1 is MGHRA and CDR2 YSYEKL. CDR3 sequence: CASSQDPGAGQPQHF. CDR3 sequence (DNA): TGCGCCAGCAGCCAAGATCCAGGGGCAGGTCAGCCCCAGCATTTT.

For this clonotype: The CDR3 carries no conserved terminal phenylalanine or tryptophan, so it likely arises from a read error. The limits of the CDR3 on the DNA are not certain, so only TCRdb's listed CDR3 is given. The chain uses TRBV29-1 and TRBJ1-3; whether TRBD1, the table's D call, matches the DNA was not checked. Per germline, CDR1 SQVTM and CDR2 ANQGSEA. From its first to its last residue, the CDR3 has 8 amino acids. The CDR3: CSVAGDRV.

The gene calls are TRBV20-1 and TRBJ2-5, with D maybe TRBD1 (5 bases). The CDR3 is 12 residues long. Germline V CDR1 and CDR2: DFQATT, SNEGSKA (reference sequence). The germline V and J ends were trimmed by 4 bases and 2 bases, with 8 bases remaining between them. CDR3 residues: CSATRQQETQYF. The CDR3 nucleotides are TGCAGTGCTACAAGACAGCAAGAGACCCAGTACTTC.

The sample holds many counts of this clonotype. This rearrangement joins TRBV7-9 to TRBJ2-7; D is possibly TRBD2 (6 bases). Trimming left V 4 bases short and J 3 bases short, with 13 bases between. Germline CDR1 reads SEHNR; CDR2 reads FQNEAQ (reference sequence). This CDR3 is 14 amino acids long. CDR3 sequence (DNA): TGTGCCAGCAGCTCGCGGGACGGCTACTACGAGCAGTACTTC. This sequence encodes CASSSRDGYYEQYF.

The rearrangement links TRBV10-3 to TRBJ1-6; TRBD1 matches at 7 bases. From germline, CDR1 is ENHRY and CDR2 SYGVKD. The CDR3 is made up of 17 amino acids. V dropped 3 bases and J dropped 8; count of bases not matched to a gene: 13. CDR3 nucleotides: TGTGCCATCAGTGATCAAGGGGAGACAGGGCGAGATTCACCCCTCCACTTT. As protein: CAISDQGETGRDSPLHF.

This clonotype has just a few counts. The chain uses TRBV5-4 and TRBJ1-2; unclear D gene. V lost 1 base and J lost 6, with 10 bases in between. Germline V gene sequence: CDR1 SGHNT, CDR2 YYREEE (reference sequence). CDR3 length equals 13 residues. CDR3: CASSLNGGDGYTF. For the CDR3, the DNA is TGTGCCAGCAGCTTGAACGGCGGGGATGGCTACACCTTC.

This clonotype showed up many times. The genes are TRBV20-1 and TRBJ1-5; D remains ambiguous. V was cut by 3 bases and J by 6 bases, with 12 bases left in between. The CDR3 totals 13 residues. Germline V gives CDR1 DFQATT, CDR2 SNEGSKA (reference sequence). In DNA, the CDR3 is TGCAGTGCTAGTCAGGTTGGGTCTCAGCCCCAGCATTTT. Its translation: CSASQVGSQPQHF.

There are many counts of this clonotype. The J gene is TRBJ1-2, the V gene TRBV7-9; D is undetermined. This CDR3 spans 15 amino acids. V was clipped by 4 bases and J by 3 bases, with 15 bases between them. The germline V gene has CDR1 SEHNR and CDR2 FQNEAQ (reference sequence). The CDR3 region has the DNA TGTGCCAGCAGCTCTACCGTCGACGGAGACTATGGCTACACCTTC. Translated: CASSSTVDGDYGYTF.

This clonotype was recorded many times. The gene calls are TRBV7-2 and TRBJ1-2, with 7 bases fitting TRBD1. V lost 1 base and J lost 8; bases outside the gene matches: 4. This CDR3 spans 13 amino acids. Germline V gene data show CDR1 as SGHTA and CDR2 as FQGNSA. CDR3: CASSLGQGWGYTF. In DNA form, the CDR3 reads TGTGCCAGCAGCTTAGGACAGGGATGGGGCTACACCTTC. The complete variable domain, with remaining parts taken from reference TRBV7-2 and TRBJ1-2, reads GAGVSQSPSNKVTEKGKDVELRCDPISGHTALYWYRQSLGQGLEFLIYFQGNSAPDKSGLPSDRFSAERTGGSVSTLTIQRTQQEDSAVYLCASSLGQGWGYTFGSGTRLTVV.

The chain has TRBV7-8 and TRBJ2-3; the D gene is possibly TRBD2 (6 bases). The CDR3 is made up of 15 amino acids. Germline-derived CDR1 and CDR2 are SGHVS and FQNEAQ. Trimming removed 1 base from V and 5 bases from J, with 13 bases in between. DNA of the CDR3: TGTGCCAGCAGCTTAGGGGGAGGTGGACGAGATACGCAGTATTTT. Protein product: CASSLGGGGRDTQYF.

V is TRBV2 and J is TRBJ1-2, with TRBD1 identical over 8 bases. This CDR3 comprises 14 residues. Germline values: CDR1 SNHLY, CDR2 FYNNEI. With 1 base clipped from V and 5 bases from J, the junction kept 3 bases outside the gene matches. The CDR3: CASSEGQGLYGYTF. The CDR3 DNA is TGTGCCAGCAGTGAAGGACAGGGGTTATATGGCTACACCTTC.